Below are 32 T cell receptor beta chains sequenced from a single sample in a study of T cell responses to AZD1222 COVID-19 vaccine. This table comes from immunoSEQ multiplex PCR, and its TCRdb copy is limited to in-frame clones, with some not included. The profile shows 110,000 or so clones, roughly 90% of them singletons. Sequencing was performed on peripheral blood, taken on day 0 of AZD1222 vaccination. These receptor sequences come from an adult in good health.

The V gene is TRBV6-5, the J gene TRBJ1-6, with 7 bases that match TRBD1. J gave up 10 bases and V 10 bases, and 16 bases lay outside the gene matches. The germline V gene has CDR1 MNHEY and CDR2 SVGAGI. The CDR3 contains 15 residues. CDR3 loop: CATRGQGGVDSPLHF. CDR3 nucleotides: TGTGCCACCCGGGGCCAAGGGGGCGTAGACTCACCCCTCCACTTT.

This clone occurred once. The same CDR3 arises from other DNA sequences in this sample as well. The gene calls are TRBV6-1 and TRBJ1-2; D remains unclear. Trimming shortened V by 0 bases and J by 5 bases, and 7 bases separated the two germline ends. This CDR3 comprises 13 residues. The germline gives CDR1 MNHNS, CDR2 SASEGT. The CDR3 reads CASSEAEGYGYTF. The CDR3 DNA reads TGTGCCAGCAGTGAAGCGGAAGGTTATGGCTACACCTTC.

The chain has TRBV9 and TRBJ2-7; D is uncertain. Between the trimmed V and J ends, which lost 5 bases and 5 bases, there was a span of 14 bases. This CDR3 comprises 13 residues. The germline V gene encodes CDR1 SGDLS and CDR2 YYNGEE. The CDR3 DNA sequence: TGTGCCAGCAGTGGACCAGAAACCGACGAGCAGTACTTC. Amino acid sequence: CASSGPETDEQYF.

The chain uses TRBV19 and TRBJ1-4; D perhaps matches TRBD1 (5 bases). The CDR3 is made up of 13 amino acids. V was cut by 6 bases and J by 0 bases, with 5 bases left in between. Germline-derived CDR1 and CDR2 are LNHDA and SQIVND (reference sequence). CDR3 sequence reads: CASRGATNEKLFF. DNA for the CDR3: TGTGCCAGTAGGGGGGCAACTAATGAAAAACTGTTTTTT.

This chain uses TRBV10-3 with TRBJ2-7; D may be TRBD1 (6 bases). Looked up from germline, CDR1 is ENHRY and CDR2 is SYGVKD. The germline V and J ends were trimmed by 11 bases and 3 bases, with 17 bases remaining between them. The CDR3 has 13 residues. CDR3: CAVGFEGGYEQYF. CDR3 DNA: TGTGCCGTAGGGTTCGAAGGGGGCTACGAGCAGTACTTC.

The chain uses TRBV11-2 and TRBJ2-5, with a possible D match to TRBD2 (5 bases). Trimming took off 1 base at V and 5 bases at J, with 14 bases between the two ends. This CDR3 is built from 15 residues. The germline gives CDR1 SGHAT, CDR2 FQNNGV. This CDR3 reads CASSLGEAAWETQYF. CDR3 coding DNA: TGTGCCAGCAGCTTAGGGGAAGCGGCCTGGGAGACCCAGTACTTC.

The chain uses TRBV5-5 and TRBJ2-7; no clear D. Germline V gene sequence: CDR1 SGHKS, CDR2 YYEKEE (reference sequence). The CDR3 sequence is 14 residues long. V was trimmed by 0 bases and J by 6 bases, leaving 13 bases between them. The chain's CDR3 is CASSLDLRVGEQYF. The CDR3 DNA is TGTGCCAGCAGCTTGGATCTCCGCGTCGGCGAGCAGTACTTC.

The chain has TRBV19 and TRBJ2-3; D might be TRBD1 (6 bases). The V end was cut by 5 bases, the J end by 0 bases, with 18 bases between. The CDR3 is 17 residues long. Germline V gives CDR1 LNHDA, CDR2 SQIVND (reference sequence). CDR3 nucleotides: TGTGCCAGTAGTCTGGACTGGACAGTCGGGAGCACAGATACGCAGTATTTT. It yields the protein CASSLDWTVGSTDTQYF.

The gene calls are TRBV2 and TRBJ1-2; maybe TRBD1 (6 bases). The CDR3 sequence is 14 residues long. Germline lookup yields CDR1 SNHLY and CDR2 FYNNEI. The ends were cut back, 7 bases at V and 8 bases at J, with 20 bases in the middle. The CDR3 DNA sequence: TGTGCCAGCACCCGCGAAGCAGGGGCTCAGGGCTACACCTTC. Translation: CASTREAGAQGYTF.

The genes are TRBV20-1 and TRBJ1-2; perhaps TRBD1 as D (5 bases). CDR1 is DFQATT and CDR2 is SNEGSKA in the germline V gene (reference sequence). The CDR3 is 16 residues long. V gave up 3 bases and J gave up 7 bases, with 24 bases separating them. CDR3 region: CSASWGGRKIKSGYTF. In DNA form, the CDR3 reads TGCAGTGCTAGTTGGGGGGGAAGGAAGATTAAGAGTGGCTACACCTTC.

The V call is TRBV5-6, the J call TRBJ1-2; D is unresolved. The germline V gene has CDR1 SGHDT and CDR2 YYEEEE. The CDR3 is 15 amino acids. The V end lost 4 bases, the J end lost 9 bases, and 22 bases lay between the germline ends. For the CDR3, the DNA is TGTGCCAGCAGCGTCCCCGCACACAGTGTAGTTCGCTACACCTTC. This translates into CASSVPAHSVVRYTF.

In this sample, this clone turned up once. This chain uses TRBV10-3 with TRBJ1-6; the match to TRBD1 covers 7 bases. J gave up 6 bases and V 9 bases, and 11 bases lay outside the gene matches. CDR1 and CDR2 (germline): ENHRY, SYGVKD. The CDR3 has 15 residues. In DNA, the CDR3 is TGTGCCATACGAAACCGACAGGGAAGTAATTCACCCCTCCACTTT. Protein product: CAIRNRQGSNSPLHF.

The CDR3 is CATSSDRGLDTQYF. The CDR3 DNA is TGTGCCACCAGCTCCGACAGGGGTTTAGATACGCAGTATTTT. The chain couples TRBV15 to TRBJ2-3; 8 nucleotides align to TRBD1. V was clipped by 5 bases and J by 5 bases; unmatched bases: 6. Germline-derived CDR1 and CDR2 are LNHNV and YYDKDF (reference sequence). The CDR3 is made up of 14 amino acids.

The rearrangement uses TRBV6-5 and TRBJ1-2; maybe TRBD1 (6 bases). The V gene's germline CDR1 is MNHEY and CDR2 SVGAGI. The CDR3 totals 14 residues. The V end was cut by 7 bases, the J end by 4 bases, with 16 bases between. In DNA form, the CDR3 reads TGTGCCAGCACCGCCGGGCAGGGGCTCTATGGCTACACCTTC. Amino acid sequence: CASTAGQGLYGYTF.

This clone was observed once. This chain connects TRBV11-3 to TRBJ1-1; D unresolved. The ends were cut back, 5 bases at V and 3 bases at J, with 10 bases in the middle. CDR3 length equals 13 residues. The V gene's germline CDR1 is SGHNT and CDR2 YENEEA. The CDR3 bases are TGTGCCAGCAGCAGCGGGAGGTACACTGAAGCTTTCTTT. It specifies CASSSGRYTEAFF.

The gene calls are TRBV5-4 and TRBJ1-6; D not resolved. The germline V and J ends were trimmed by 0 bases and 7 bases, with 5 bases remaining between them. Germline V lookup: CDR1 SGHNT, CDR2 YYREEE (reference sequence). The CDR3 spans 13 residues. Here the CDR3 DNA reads TGTGCCAGCAGCTTGGAGACGAATTCACCCCTCCACTTT. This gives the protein CASSLETNSPLHF.

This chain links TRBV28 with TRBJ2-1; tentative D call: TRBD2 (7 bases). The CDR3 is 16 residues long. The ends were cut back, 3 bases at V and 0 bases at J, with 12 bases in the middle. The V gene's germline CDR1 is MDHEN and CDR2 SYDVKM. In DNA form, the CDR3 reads TGTGCCAGCAGTTTTCGGGGGGCGAGCTCCTACAATGAGCAGTTCTTC. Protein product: CASSFRGASSYNEQFF.

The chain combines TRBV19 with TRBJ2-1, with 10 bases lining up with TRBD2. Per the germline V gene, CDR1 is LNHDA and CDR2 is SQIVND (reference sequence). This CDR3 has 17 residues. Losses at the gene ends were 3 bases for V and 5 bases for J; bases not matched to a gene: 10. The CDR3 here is CASSIHLQSGRDNEQFF. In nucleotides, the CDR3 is TGTGCCAGTAGTATCCACCTCCAGAGCGGGAGGGACAATGAGCAGTTCTTC.

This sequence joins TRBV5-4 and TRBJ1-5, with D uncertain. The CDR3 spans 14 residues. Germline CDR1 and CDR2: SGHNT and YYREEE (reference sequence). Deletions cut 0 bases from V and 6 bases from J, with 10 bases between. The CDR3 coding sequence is TGTGCCAGCAGCTTGGGCCGGGAAGGTCAGCCCCAGCATTTT. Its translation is CASSLGREGQPQHF.

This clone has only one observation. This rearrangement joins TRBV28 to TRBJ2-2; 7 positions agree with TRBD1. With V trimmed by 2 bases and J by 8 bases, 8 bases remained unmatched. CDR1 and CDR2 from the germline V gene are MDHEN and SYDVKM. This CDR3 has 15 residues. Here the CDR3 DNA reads TGTGCCAGCAGTTTACATAACAGGGGTTCTGGGGAGCTGTTTTTT. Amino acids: CASSLHNRGSGELFF.

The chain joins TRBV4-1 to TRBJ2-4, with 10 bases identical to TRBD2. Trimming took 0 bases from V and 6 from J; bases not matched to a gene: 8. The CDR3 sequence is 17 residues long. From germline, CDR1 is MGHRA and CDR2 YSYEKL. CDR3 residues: CASSQEGSGGAGNIQYF. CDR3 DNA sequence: TGCGCCAGCAGCCAAGAGGGCAGCGGGGGGGCGGGAAACATTCAGTACTTC.

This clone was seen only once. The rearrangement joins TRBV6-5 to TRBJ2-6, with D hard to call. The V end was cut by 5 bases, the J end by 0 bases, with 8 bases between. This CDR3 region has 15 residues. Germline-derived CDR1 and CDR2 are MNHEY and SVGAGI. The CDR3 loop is CASSPDLSGANVLTF. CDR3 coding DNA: TGTGCCAGCAGTCCGGACCTCTCTGGGGCCAACGTCCTGACTTTC.

Here the CDR3 reads CASSDPGLAGGRPRIAQFF. The CDR3 nucleotides are TGTGCCAGCAGTGACCCGGGACTAGCGGGAGGGCGACCCAGAATAGCACAGTTCTTC. The chain couples TRBV2 to TRBJ2-1; TRBD2 matches at 16 bases. This CDR3 is 19 amino acids long. V was clipped by 3 bases and J by 13 bases; unmatched bases: 18. CDR1 is SNHLY and CDR2 is FYNNEI in the germline V gene.

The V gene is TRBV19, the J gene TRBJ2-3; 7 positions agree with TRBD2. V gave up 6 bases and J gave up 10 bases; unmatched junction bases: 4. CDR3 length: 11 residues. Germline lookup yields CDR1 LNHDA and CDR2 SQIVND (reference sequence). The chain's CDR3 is CASRVAGAQYF. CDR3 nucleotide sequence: TGTGCCAGTAGGGTAGCGGGTGCGCAGTATTTT. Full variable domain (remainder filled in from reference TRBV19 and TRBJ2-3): DGGITQSPKYLFRKEGQNVTLSCEQNLNHDAMYWYRQDPGQGLRLIYYSQIVNDFQKGDIAEGYSVSREKKESFPLTVTSAQKNPTAFYLCASRVAGAQYFGPGTRLTVL.

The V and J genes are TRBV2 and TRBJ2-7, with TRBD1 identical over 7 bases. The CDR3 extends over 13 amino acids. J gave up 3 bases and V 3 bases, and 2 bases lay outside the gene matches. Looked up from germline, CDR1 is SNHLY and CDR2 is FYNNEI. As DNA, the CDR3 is TGTGCCAGCAGTGAGAGGGACAGCTACGAGCAGTACTTC. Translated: CASSERDSYEQYF.

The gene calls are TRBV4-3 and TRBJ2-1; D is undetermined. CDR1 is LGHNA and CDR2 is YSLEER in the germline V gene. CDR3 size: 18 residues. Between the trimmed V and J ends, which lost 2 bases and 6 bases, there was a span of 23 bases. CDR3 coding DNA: TGCGCCAGCAGCCAATTGTTCGCCATGGGAACGGCGGCCAATGAGCAGTTCTTC. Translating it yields CASSQLFAMGTAANEQFF.

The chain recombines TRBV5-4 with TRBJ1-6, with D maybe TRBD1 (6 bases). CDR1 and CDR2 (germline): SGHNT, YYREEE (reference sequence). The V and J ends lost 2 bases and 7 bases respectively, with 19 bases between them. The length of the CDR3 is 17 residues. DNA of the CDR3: TGTGCCAGCAGCTTCGGGGGGGCCAGGGGAAGGAATTCACCCCTCCACTTT. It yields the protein CASSFGGARGRNSPLHF.

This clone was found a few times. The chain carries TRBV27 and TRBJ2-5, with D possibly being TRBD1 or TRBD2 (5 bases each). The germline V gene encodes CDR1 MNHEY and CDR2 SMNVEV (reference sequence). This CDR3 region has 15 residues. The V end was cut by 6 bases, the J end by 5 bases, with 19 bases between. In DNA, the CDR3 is TGTGCCAGCAGCTCCTCAGGAACCTGGGGGGAGACCCAGTACTTC. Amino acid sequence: CASSSSGTWGETQYF.

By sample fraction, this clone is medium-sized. CDR3 residues: CASSPRTGNEQFF. Written as DNA, the CDR3 is TGTGCCAGCAGCCCACGGACAGGAAACGAGCAGTTCTTC. The chain uses TRBV7-9 and TRBJ2-1, with TRBD1 identical over 7 bases. With V trimmed by 5 bases and J by 10 bases, 8 bases remained unmatched. Germline loops: CDR1 SEHNR, CDR2 FQNEAQ (reference sequence). The CDR3 totals 13 residues. Together with reference TRBV7-9 and TRBJ2-1, the CDR3 gives the full variable domain: DTGVSQNPRHKITKRGQNVTFRCDPISEHNRLYWYRQTLGQGPEFLTYFQNEAQLEKSRLLSDRFSAERPKGSFSTLEIQRTEQGDSAMYLCASSPRTGNEQFFGPGTRLTVL.

This chain's CDR3 is CASSQSMHGGDEQFF. The CDR3 nucleotides read TGTGCCAGCAGCCAATCGATGCATGGAGGGGATGAGCAGTTCTTC. The chain uses TRBV16 and TRBJ2-1, with TRBD2 as a possible D gene (6 bases). The CDR3 covers 15 residues. Trimming took off 0 bases at V and 8 bases at J, with 14 bases between the two ends. Germline CDR1 reads KGHSY; CDR2 reads FQNENV.

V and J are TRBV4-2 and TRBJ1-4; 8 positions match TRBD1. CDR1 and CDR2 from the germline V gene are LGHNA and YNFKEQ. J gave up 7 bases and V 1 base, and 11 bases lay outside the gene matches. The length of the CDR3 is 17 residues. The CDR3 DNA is TGTGCCAGCAGCCAAGGTCCCGACAGGGGTGGAGGTGAAAAACTGTTTTTT. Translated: CASSQGPDRGGGEKLFF.

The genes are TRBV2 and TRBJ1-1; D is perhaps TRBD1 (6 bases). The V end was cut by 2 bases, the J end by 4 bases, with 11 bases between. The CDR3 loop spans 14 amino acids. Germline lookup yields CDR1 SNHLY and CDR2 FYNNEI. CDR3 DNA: TGTGCCAGCAGTGAACCAACAGGGAGCACTGAAGCTTTCTTT. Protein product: CASSEPTGSTEAFF.